These 18 T cell receptor beta chains were sequenced from one sample in a study of high-grade serous ovarian cancer treatment subgroups. Only in-frame clones appear in the TCRdb table, and some are missing; sequencing was by immunoSEQ multiplex PCR. The sample consists of 3,100 or so clones, 63% of them appearing once. Tumor samples were taken before definitive surgery or chemotherapy. The sample taken for sequencing was tumor tissue. The receptors were sampled from a human donor with high-grade serous ovarian cancer.

The chain uses TRBV25-1 and TRBJ2-4; the D is unclear. The germline gives CDR1 MGHDK, CDR2 SYGVNS. This CDR3 has 16 amino acids. The V and J ends lost 1 base and 1 base respectively, with 11 bases between them. CDR3 sequence: CASSESLVGAKNIQYF. In DNA form, the CDR3 reads TGTGCCAGCAGTGAATCCCTGGTTGGGGCCAAAAACATTCAGTACTTC. Full variable domain (remainder filled in from reference TRBV25-1 and TRBJ2-4): EADIYQTPRYLVIGTGKKITLECSQTMGHDKMYWYQQDPGMELHLIHYSYGVNSTEKGDLSSESTVSRIRTEHFPLTLESARPSHTSQYLCASSESLVGAKNIQYFGAGTRLSVL.

This sequence joins TRBV5-1 and TRBJ2-1, with a weak D call TRBD2 (5 bases). The CDR3 is 15 residues long. CDR1 is SGHRS and CDR2 is YFSETQ in the germline V gene. Trimming removed 0 bases at V and 4 bases at J, with 11 bases between. The DNA for the CDR3 is TGCGCCAGCAGCTTGGGCGGGCAGACGTACAATGAGCAGTTCTTC. Its protein product is CASSLGGQTYNEQFF.

This sequence joins TRBV19 and TRBJ1-3; D not certain. Germline CDR1 and CDR2: LNHDA and SQIVND (reference sequence). The V end was cut by 3 bases, the J end by 5 bases, with 2 bases between. The CDR3 sequence is 11 residues long. CDR3 in amino acids: CASSIRNTIYF. The CDR3 DNA reads TGTGCCAGTAGTATTCGAAACACCATATATTTT.

The chain recombines TRBV7-9 with TRBJ2-1; D remains unclear. From germline, CDR1 is SEHNR and CDR2 FQNEAQ (reference sequence). The V gene lost 5 bases and the J gene lost 0 bases, with 11 bases spanning the gap. CDR3 length equals 15 residues. The CDR3 protein is CASSDTSFSYNEQFF. Written as DNA, the CDR3 is TGTGCCAGCAGCGATACATCCTTCTCCTACAATGAGCAGTTCTTC.

The gene calls are TRBV19 and TRBJ1-3, with D uncertain. The germline V and J ends were trimmed by 1 base and 3 bases, with 7 bases remaining between them. This CDR3 has 14 residues. CDR1 and CDR2 from the germline V gene are LNHDA and SQIVND (reference sequence). The CDR3 DNA reads as TGTGCCAGTAGTATAGCCAGAAATGGAAACACCATATATTTT. Its translation: CASSIARNGNTIYF.

V and J are TRBV7-2 and TRBJ2-2; D remains ambiguous. The CDR3 runs to 13 residues. Per the germline V gene, CDR1 is SGHTA and CDR2 is FQGNSA. Trimming took off 1 base at V and 6 bases at J, with 6 bases between the two ends. For the CDR3, the DNA is TGTGCCAGCAGCTTAGGTCGGGCCGGGGAGCTGTTTTTT. It yields the protein CASSLGRAGELFF. The entire variable domain, with the rest obtained from reference TRBV7-2 and TRBJ2-2, is as follows: GAGVSQSPSNKVTEKGKDVELRCDPISGHTALYWYRQSLGQGLEFLIYFQGNSAPDKSGLPSDRFSAERTGGSVSTLTIQRTQQEDSAVYLCASSLGRAGELFFGEGSRLTVL.

V usage is TRBV18 and J usage is TRBJ2-5; D perhaps matches TRBD2 (5 bases). In germline, CDR1 is KGHSH, CDR2 LQKENI. V lost 3 bases and J 2 bases, leaving 13 bases between the germline ends. This CDR3 has 15 amino acids. CDR3 DNA: TGTGCCAGCTCACCGCCCGGGGAGCTACAAGAGACCCAGTACTTC. It translates to CASSPPGELQETQYF.

The chain employs TRBV5-8 and TRBJ2-1; D ambiguous. This CDR3 region has 14 residues. V lost 5 bases to trimming and J lost 6 bases, with 15 bases between them. Germline V gene lookup returns CDR1 SGHTS and CDR2 YDEGEE. CDR3 region: CASSYSNPGNEQFF. As DNA, the CDR3 is TGTGCCAGCAGTTACTCCAATCCGGGCAATGAGCAGTTCTTC.

This chain connects TRBV7-2 to TRBJ2-2; D ambiguous. CDR3 length: 12 amino acids. Trimming shortened V by 2 bases and J by 9 bases, and 7 bases separated the two germline ends. Germline CDR1 is SGHTA and CDR2 is FQGNSA. DNA for the CDR3: TGTGCCAGCAGCTTAAATTTCAGGGAGCTGTTTTTT. This sequence encodes CASSLNFRELFF.

The gene calls are TRBV7-8 and TRBJ1-3; 8 positions match TRBD1. The V gene end was trimmed by 5 bases and the J gene end by 4 bases; junction bases not matched to a gene: 10. This CDR3 spans 16 amino acids. The germline V gene has CDR1 SGHVS and CDR2 FQNEAQ. The CDR3 DNA reads TGTGCCAGCAGCATCCCAGGGGGCGCGGAAGGAAACACCATATATTTT. It specifies CASSIPGGAEGNTIYF.

The V gene is TRBV7-2, the J gene TRBJ2-3; D is unresolved. CDR1 and CDR2 (germline): SGHTA, FQGNSA. This CDR3 contains 13 residues. Deletions cut 2 bases from V and 4 bases from J, with 7 bases between. The CDR3 region has the DNA TGTGCCAGCAGCTTATCCCGGGCAGATACGCAGTATTTT. Protein product: CASSLSRADTQYF.

V is TRBV2 and J is TRBJ2-1; the match to TRBD1 covers 7 bases. CDR3 length: 14 residues. The germline V gene encodes CDR1 SNHLY and CDR2 FYNNEI. With 2 bases clipped from V and 2 bases from J, the junction kept 0 bases outside the gene matches. The CDR3 region has the DNA TGTGCCAGCAGTGAACAGGGGGCCTACAATGAGCAGTTCTTC. Encoded protein: CASSEQGAYNEQFF.

This rearrangement joins TRBV11-3 to TRBJ1-1; D is unresolved. Germline V CDR1 and CDR2: SGHNT, YENEEA. CDR3 length equals 16 residues. Trimming left V 5 bases short and J 1 base short, with 17 bases between. CDR3 residues: CASSPPRQAPNTEAFF. The CDR3 DNA is TGTGCCAGCAGCCCCCCCCGTCAGGCCCCGAACACTGAAGCTTTCTTT.

The chain uses TRBV7-2 and TRBJ2-4; the D call may be TRBD1 or TRBD2 (6 bases each). Trimming left V 2 bases short and J 1 base short, with 9 bases between. Germline V CDR1 and CDR2: SGHTA, FQGNSA. The CDR3 spans 15 residues. The CDR3 DNA reads TGTGCCAGCAGCTTATTAGGGGGGGCCAAAAACATTCAGTACTTC. Residues: CASSLLGGAKNIQYF.

Here the CDR3 DNA reads TGCGCCAGCAGCGCGGGGACTAGCAGGGCGGGCATTCAGTACTTC. Translated, it gives CASSAGTSRAGIQYF. The chain has TRBV5-1 and TRBJ2-4; 9 nucleotides match TRBD2. The CDR3 is 15 amino acids. From germline, CDR1 is SGHRS and CDR2 YFSETQ. The V and J ends lost 4 bases and 9 bases, in that order; junction bases with no gene match: 11.

The chain employs TRBV4-1 and TRBJ2-7; D ambiguous. V dropped 2 bases and J dropped 1 base, with 9 bases sitting between them. CDR1 and CDR2 (germline): MGHRA, YSYEKL. The CDR3 runs to 14 residues. The CDR3 nucleotides are TGCGCCAGCAGCCAACGTCCAGATTCCTACGAGCAGTACTTC. It codes for CASSQRPDSYEQYF.

The chain uses TRBV6-5 and TRBJ1-1, with D perhaps TRBD1 (5 bases). The CDR3 is made up of 15 amino acids. Per the germline V gene, CDR1 is MNHEY and CDR2 is SVGAGI. Trimming removed 0 bases at V and 1 base at J, with 9 bases between. The CDR3, as DNA: TGTGCCAGCAGTTACTCGGCAGGGTCGAACACTGAAGCTTTCTTT. Translating it yields CASSYSAGSNTEAFF.

The chain couples TRBV7-8 to TRBJ2-1; D might be TRBD1 or TRBD2, each matching 5 bases. The length of the CDR3 is 15 residues. The germline CDR1 and CDR2 sequences are SGHVS and FQNEAQ. Trimming stripped 0 bases from V and 5 bases from J, with 11 bases between. The CDR3 is CASSLAPGTHNEQFF. CDR3 DNA sequence: TGTGCCAGCAGCTTAGCCCCCGGGACCCACAATGAGCAGTTCTTC.